Below, 32 T cell receptor beta chains from the same sample are listed, as sequenced in a study of cytomegalovirus exposure and HLA in healthy donors. The PCR was carried out with 60 Vbeta primers and 13 Jbeta primers. Only in-frame clones appear in the TCRdb table, and some are missing; sequencing was by immunoSEQ multiplex PCR. The profile shows about 140,000 clones, nearly 80% of them singletons. Sequencing was done on a sample of PBMCs. The receptors originated from a male donor in good health and CMV-seronegative.

The chain uses TRBV11-3 and TRBJ1-1; D unresolved. Trimming cost V 1 base and J 1 base, with 7 bases left between them. Germline-derived CDR1 and CDR2 are SGHNT and YENEEA. CDR3 length: 14 amino acids. This chain's CDR3 is CASSLGRGNTEAFF. CDR3 sequence (DNA): TGTGCCAGCAGCTTAGGGAGAGGGAACACTGAAGCTTTCTTT. Full variable domain (remainder filled in from reference TRBV11-3 and TRBJ1-1): EAGVVQSPRYKIIEKKQPVAFWCNPISGHNTLYWYLQNLGQGPELLIRYENEEAVDDSQLPKDRFSAERLKGVDSTLKIQPAELGDSAVYLCASSLGRGNTEAFFGQGTRLTVV.

This CDR3 reads CASSRDRGGYTF. Written as DNA, the CDR3 is TGTGCCAGCAGTCGGGACAGGGGTGGCTACACCTTC. The rearrangement joins TRBV6-5 to TRBJ1-2; 10 positions agree with TRBD1. This CDR3 contains 12 residues. The germline V gene encodes CDR1 MNHEY and CDR2 SVGAGI. V gave up 5 bases and J gave up 7 bases; unmatched junction bases: 1.

The chain is built from TRBV27 and TRBJ2-7; 9 nucleotides match TRBD1. In germline, CDR1 is MNHEY, CDR2 SMNVEV (reference sequence). Trimming cost V 2 bases and J 1 base; bases outside gene matches: 3. This CDR3 comprises 15 residues. For the CDR3, the DNA is TGTGCCAGCAGTTTAGGGACAGGGCCTTCCTACGAGCAGTACTTC. It yields the protein CASSLGTGPSYEQYF.

The V and J genes are TRBV12-5 and TRBJ2-2, with 9 bases aligning to TRBD1. The ends lost 5 bases at V and 5 bases at J; junction bases unmatched: 6. This CDR3 is 15 amino acids long. Germline V gives CDR1 LGHNT, CDR2 FRNRAP. The chain's CDR3 is CASGPGQGSTGELFF. Here the CDR3 DNA reads TGTGCTAGTGGTCCCGGACAGGGGTCGACCGGGGAGCTGTTTTTT.

V is TRBV7-9 and J is TRBJ2-5, with TRBD2 identical over 8 bases. J was trimmed by 2 bases and V by 3 bases; bases with no gene match: 2. Per germline, CDR1 SEHNR and CDR2 FQNEAQ (reference sequence). The CDR3 totals 14 residues. In DNA form, the CDR3 reads TGTGCCAGCAGCTTGGGGACTAGGCAAGAGACCCAGTACTTC. Residues: CASSLGTRQETQYF.

J is TRBJ2-1 and V is TRBV11-3, with TRBD2 matching over 8 bases. Losses at the gene ends were 5 bases for V and 4 bases for J; bases not matched to a gene: 10. CDR1 and CDR2 (germline): SGHNT, YENEEA. The CDR3 is 16 amino acids. CDR3 residues: CASSPPGAGGYNEQFF. CDR3 DNA: TGTGCCAGCAGCCCTCCGGGGGCGGGGGGTTACAATGAGCAGTTCTTC. Full variable domain (missing parts from reference TRBV11-3 and TRBJ2-1): EAGVVQSPRYKIIEKKQPVAFWCNPISGHNTLYWYLQNLGQGPELLIRYENEEAVDDSQLPKDRFSAERLKGVDSTLKIQPAELGDSAVYLCASSPPGAGGYNEQFFGPGTRLTVL.

A few counts support this clone. This chain joins TRBV7-9 and TRBJ2-7; 7 bases align to TRBD1. Germline V gives CDR1 SEHNR, CDR2 FQNEAQ (reference sequence). This CDR3 comprises 14 residues. The V gene end was trimmed by 1 base and the J gene end by 2 bases; junction bases not matched to a gene: 2. The DNA of the CDR3 is TGTGCCAGCAGCTTAGGTCAGGGGGCCTACGAGCAGTACTTC. Translated: CASSLGQGAYEQYF.

The chain uses TRBV7-9 and TRBJ1-2, with D hard to call. The CDR3 sequence is 14 residues long. V was shortened by 4 bases and J by 5 bases, with 14 bases between the two germline ends. From germline, CDR1 is SEHNR and CDR2 FQNEAQ (reference sequence). CDR3 protein: CASSSGPTGYGYTF. The CDR3 bases are TGTGCCAGCAGCTCCGGACCTACGGGGTATGGCTACACCTTC.

The chain's CDR3 is CASSSQGKNSPLHF. The CDR3 DNA reads as TGTGCCAGCAGCTCACAGGGGAAGAATTCACCCCTCCACTTT. This chain joins TRBV11-2 and TRBJ1-6; 7 bases align to TRBD1. This CDR3 contains 14 residues. Germline-derived CDR1 and CDR2 are SGHAT and FQNNGV. V shed 4 bases and J 7 bases; nucleotides not matched to a gene: 4.

The chain recombines TRBV11-2 with TRBJ2-3, with 8 bases lining up with TRBD2. V was pared by 0 bases and J by 2 bases, with 10 bases of the junction left unmatched. Germline V lookup: CDR1 SGHAT, CDR2 FQNNGV. This CDR3 region has 18 residues. The CDR3 loop is CASSLDGRGGGTTDTQYF. CDR3 sequence (DNA): TGTGCCAGCAGCTTAGATGGGAGGGGCGGGGGGACCACAGATACGCAGTATTTT.

V is TRBV10-3 and J is TRBJ1-2, with no clear D. The V gene's germline CDR1 is ENHRY and CDR2 SYGVKD. There are 13 residues in the CDR3. Between the trimmed V and J ends, which lost 0 bases and 2 bases, there was a span of 4 bases. CDR3 protein: CAISESQNYGYTF. The CDR3 DNA is TGTGCCATCAGTGAGTCTCAGAACTATGGCTACACCTTC.

This clone was found once. DNA for the CDR3: TGTGCCAGCAGCTTGGGACTAGTTGAGCAGTTCTTC. It yields the protein CASSLGLVEQFF. J is TRBJ2-1 and V is TRBV7-9; TRBD2 matches 8 bases. In germline, CDR1 is SEHNR, CDR2 FQNEAQ (reference sequence). Losses at the gene ends were 3 bases for V and 9 bases for J; bases not matched to a gene: 1. The CDR3 sequence is 12 residues long.

This chain connects TRBV5-8 to TRBJ2-7; possibly TRBD1 for D (5 bases). The CDR3 is 16 amino acids. V lost 4 bases, J lost 3 bases, and 20 bases lay in between. Looked up from germline, CDR1 is SGHTS and CDR2 is YDEGEE. CDR3: CASSPRITGHSYEQYF. The CDR3 DNA sequence: TGTGCCAGCAGCCCCCGAATCACAGGACACAGCTACGAGCAGTACTTC. Variable domain in full (rest from reference TRBV5-8 and TRBJ2-7): EAGVTQSPTHLIKTRGQQATLRCSPISGHTSVYWYQQALGLGLQFLLWYDEGEERNRGNFPPRFSGRQFPNYSSELNVNALELEDSALYLCASSPRITGHSYEQYFGPGTRLTVT.

This clone has only a few counts. The gene calls are TRBV19 and TRBJ1-2; no clear D gene. V dropped 2 bases and J dropped 7 bases, with 20 bases sitting between them. The CDR3 extends over 16 amino acids. Germline CDR1 is LNHDA and CDR2 is SQIVND (reference sequence). CDR3 coding DNA: TGTGCCAGTAGTATAATTGGCGACACCTTCTCAGCTGGCTACACCTTC. Translation gives CASSIIGDTFSAGYTF.

The V gene is TRBV7-2, the J gene TRBJ2-3; 10 bases align to TRBD2. Germline CDR1 is SGHTA and CDR2 is FQGNSA. The ends lost 5 bases at V and 4 bases at J; junction bases unmatched: 9. The CDR3 consists of 16 residues. The CDR3 nucleotides are TGTGCCAGCAGCAGTCCTCAGCGGGGGGGAGCAGATACGCAGTATTTT. This sequence encodes CASSSPQRGGADTQYF.

The rearrangement uses TRBV29-1 and TRBJ2-7, with 9 nucleotides matching TRBD2. CDR1 and CDR2 from the germline V gene are SQVTM and ANQGSEA. There are 13 residues in the CDR3. The CDR3 sequence is CGASGGLDWEQYF. In DNA form, the CDR3 reads TGCGGGGCAAGCGGGGGGCTCGATTGGGAGCAGTACTTC.

The rearrangement links TRBV6-5 to TRBJ2-3, with D possibly TRBD1 on 6 matching bases. Trimming pared 5 bases from V and 2 bases from J, leaving 11 bases between. The CDR3 contains 14 residues. From germline, CDR1 is MNHEY and CDR2 SVGAGI. CDR3 sequence: CASSSRQVTDTQYF. CDR3 DNA sequence: TGTGCCAGCAGTAGCCGACAGGTCACAGATACGCAGTATTTT.

The table lists this clone with a few counts. This chain joins TRBV6-1 and TRBJ2-7; 7 positions agree with TRBD2. Germline loops: CDR1 MNHNS, CDR2 SASEGT. The CDR3 has 16 amino acids. V was pared by 1 base and J by 3 bases, with 9 bases of the junction left unmatched. CDR3 protein: CASSEEFGGGIYEQYF. The DNA for the CDR3 is TGTGCCAGCAGTGAAGAATTTGGGGGGGGGATCTACGAGCAGTACTTC.

The rearrangement links TRBV5-8 to TRBJ2-1, with D possibly TRBD1 on 7 matching bases. Trimming removed 2 bases at V and 7 bases at J, with 16 bases between. Germline CDR1 is SGHTS and CDR2 is YDEGEE. The CDR3 contains 15 residues. The CDR3 loop is CASSFSRQGGNEQFF. In DNA, the CDR3 is TGTGCCAGCAGCTTTTCCCGCCAGGGGGGAAATGAGCAGTTCTTC.

This clone was seen a handful of times. This rearrangement joins TRBV29-1 to TRBJ1-1; TRBD1 aligns across 9 bases. This CDR3 comprises 14 residues. Germline V gene data show CDR1 as SQVTM and CDR2 as ANQGSEA. V lost 3 bases and J lost 2; bases outside the gene matches: 4. The CDR3 DNA reads TGCAGCGTTGAGGACACAGGGGGCAACACTGAAGCTTTCTTT. Its translation: CSVEDTGGNTEAFF.

This sequence joins TRBV30 and TRBJ2-1; 13 bases line up with TRBD2. The CDR3 length is 16 residues. V shed 3 bases and J 5 bases; nucleotides not matched to a gene: 7. The germline gives CDR1 GTSNPN, CDR2 SVGIG (reference sequence). The CDR3 reads CAWSRSGTSGDNEQFF. As DNA, the CDR3 is TGTGCCTGGAGCCGCTCCGGGACTAGCGGGGACAATGAGCAGTTCTTC.

The chain uses TRBV19 and TRBJ2-7; no firm D call. V was pared by 0 bases and J by 7 bases, with 19 bases between. This CDR3 spans 16 amino acids. Germline loops: CDR1 LNHDA, CDR2 SQIVND (reference sequence). As DNA, the CDR3 is TGTGCCAGTAGTATAGATGTGGCGCCAGGTCGTGGGGAGCAGTACTTC. Encoded protein: CASSIDVAPGRGEQYF.

This chain uses TRBV30 with TRBJ2-3; the match to TRBD1 covers 11 bases. The length of the CDR3 is 15 residues. V lost 1 base and J lost 6; bases outside the gene matches: 6. Germline V CDR1 and CDR2: GTSNPN, SVGIG (reference sequence). Written as DNA, the CDR3 is TGTGCCTGGAGTGGGACAGGGGGCAATTACGATACGCAGTATTTT. Residues: CAWSGTGGNYDTQYF.

This sequence joins TRBV7-3 and TRBJ1-2; 9 bases agree with TRBD1. The germline CDR1 and CDR2 sequences are SGHTA and FQGTGA. J gave up 1 base and V 2 bases, and 2 bases lay outside the gene matches. This CDR3 is 15 amino acids long. The CDR3 here is CASSLGTGNNYGYTF. In DNA, the CDR3 is TGTGCCAGCAGCTTAGGGACAGGGAATAACTATGGCTACACCTTC.

The chain has TRBV2 and TRBJ1-2; 7 bases map to TRBD1. This CDR3 is 12 amino acids long. Germline loops: CDR1 SNHLY, CDR2 FYNNEI. Trimming at V came to 10 bases and at J to 7 bases, leaving 9 bases not matched to a gene. The CDR3 protein is CATWEEGAGYTF. The CDR3 coding sequence is TGTGCCACGTGGGAGGAGGGGGCTGGCTACACCTTC.

This chain connects TRBV9 to TRBJ1-4; TRBD1 matches at 10 bases. J was trimmed by 8 bases and V by 4 bases; bases with no gene match: 5. The CDR3 consists of 14 residues. Germline V gene lookup returns CDR1 SGDLS and CDR2 YYNGEE. CDR3 bases: TGTGCCAGCAGCCAGACAGGGGGCAGGGAAAAACTGTTTTTT. This gives the protein CASSQTGGREKLFF.

This CDR3 is CASSLKAGSNQPQHF. The CDR3 nucleotides read TGTGCCAGCAGTTTAAAGGCAGGGAGCAATCAGCCCCAGCATTTT. This chain connects TRBV27 to TRBJ1-5; a weak D match, TRBD1 (5 bases). The CDR3 is made up of 15 amino acids. Trimming removed 2 bases at V and 1 base at J, with 9 bases between. Germline V gives CDR1 MNHEY, CDR2 SMNVEV (reference sequence).

The chain combines TRBV5-4 with TRBJ2-2, with a weak D call TRBD2 (6 bases). Looked up from germline, CDR1 is SGHNT and CDR2 is YYREEE (reference sequence). Trimming removed 5 bases from V and 1 base from J, with 12 bases in between. The CDR3 sequence is 15 residues long. CDR3 residues: CASRAGTENTGELFF. CDR3 nucleotide sequence: TGTGCCAGCAGGGCCGGGACTGAGAACACCGGGGAGCTGTTTTTT.

The chain couples TRBV6-5 to TRBJ2-1; the match to TRBD1 covers 7 bases. The CDR3 is made up of 13 amino acids. Germline V gives CDR1 MNHEY, CDR2 SVGAGI. The V gene end was trimmed by 7 bases and the J gene end by 7 bases; junction bases not matched to a gene: 7. Written as DNA, the CDR3 is TGTGCCAGCAATCGACAGGGCTGGAATGAGCAGTTCTTC. Protein product: CASNRQGWNEQFF.

Notes on this clone: A read error may produce the germline difference seen at one junction end. The V call is TRBV7-9, the J call TRBJ1-4; 9 nucleotides agree with TRBD1. This CDR3 is built from 17 residues. Germline V CDR1 and CDR2: SEHNR, FQNEAQ (reference sequence). The CDR3, as DNA: TGTTCCAGCAGCCCACGACAGGGACAGGGCACTAATGAAAAACTGTTTTTT. It is translated as CSSSPRQGQGTNEKLFF.

The V gene is TRBV5-4, the J gene TRBJ2-3; the match to TRBD2 covers 10 bases. The CDR3 runs to 16 residues. V trimming: 0 bases; J trimming: 5 bases; junction bases outside the gene matches: 6. CDR1 and CDR2 from the germline V gene are SGHNT and YYREEE (reference sequence). CDR3 sequence (DNA): TGTGCCAGCAGCTTGGATCAGCGGGGGGGAGTAGATACGCAGTATTTT. Its protein product is CASSLDQRGGVDTQYF.

This chain uses TRBV11-2 with TRBJ2-2; 9 bases are shared with TRBD2. Germline V gene sequence: CDR1 SGHAT, CDR2 FQNNGV. CDR3 length: 16 residues. J gave up 6 bases and V 1 base, and 6 bases lay outside the gene matches. CDR3 sequence: CASSLASSGEAGELFF. The CDR3 bases are TGTGCCAGCAGCTTAGCCTCTAGCGGGGAGGCCGGGGAGCTGTTTTTT.